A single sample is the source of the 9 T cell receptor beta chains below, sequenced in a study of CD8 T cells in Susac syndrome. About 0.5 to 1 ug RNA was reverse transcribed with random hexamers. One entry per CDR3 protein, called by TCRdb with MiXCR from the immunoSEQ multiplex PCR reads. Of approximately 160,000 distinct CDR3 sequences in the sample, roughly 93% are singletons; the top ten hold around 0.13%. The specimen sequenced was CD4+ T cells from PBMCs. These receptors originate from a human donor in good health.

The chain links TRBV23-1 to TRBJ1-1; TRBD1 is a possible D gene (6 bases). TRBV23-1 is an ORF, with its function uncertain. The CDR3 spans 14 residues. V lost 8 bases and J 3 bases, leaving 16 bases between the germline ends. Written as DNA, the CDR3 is TGCGCCAGCTTCCTAGGAGGGGGGGACACTGAAGCTTTCTTT. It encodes CASFLGGGDTEAFF.

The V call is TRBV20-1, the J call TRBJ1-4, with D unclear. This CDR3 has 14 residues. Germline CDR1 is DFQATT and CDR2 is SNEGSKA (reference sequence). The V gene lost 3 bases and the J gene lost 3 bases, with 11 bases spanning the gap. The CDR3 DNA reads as TGCAGTGCTAGGAGTCGAAAAGCTAATGAAAAACTGTTTTTT. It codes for CSARSRKANEKLFF.

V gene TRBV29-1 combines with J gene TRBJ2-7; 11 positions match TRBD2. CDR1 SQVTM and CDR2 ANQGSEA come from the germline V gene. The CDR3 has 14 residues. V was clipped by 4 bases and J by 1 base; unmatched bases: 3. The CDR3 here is CSVASGGRSYEQYF. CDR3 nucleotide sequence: TGCAGCGTTGCTAGCGGGGGGAGATCCTACGAGCAGTACTTC.

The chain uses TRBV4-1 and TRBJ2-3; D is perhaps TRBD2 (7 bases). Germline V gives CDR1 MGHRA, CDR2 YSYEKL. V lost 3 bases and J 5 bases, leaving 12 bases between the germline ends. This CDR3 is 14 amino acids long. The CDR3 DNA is TGCGCCAGCAGCCATTTCGGGGGGCGAGATACGCAGTATTTT. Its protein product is CASSHFGGRDTQYF.

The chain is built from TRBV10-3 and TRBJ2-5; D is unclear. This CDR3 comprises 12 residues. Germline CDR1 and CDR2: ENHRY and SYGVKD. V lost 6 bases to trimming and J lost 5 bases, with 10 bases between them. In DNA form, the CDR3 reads TGTGCCATCAGAAAGGACGGGGAGACCCAGTACTTC. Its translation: CAIRKDGETQYF.

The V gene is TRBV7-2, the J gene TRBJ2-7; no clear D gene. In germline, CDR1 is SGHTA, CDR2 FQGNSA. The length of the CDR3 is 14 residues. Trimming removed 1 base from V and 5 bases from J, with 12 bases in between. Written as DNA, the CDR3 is TGTGCCAGCAGCTTAGGGACGGTGGTAAACGAGCAGTACTTC. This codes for CASSLGTVVNEQYF.

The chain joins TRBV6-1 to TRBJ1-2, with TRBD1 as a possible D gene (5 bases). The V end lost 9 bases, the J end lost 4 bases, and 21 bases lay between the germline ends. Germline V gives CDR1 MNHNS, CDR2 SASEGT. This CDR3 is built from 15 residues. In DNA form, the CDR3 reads TGTGCCAGTATAAGACAGTCCCGAGACCCCTATGGCTACACCTTC. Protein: CASIRQSRDPYGYTF.

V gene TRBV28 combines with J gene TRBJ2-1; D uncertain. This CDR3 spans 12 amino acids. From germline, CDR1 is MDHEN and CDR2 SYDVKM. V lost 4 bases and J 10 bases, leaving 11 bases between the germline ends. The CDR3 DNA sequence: TGTGCCAGCAGTTCATTTTTGGGGGAGCAGTTCTTC. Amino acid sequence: CASSSFLGEQFF.

The CDR3 loop reads CASSLGMKETQYF. The CDR3 nucleotides read TGTGCCAGCAGCTTAGGCATGAAGGAGACCCAGTACTTC. The chain is built from TRBV7-7 and TRBJ2-5, with D unresolved. This CDR3 region has 13 residues. Per the germline V gene, CDR1 is SSHAT and CDR2 is FNYEAQ (reference sequence). Deletions cut 1 base from V and 5 bases from J, with 8 bases between.